This is a list of T cell receptor beta chains from one sample in a study of PD-L1 blockade in urothelial cancer. The assay was immunoSEQ multiplex PCR, and TCRdb's table has in-frame clones only and misses some. The sample gives roughly 87,000 clones, about 89% of which show up once; roughly 0.88% is in the top ten. Sequences were derived from PBMCs, sampled around atezolizumab (anti-PD-L1) treatment. These receptors were taken from a woman of 80 years or more with urothelial cancer. CDR3s include the opening cysteine and the closing phenylalanine or tryptophan. Fields, in order: V gene, J gene, CDR3 protein.

V gene: TRBV19; J gene: TRBJ2-4; CDR3 protein: CASSTWTGTGKNIQYF
V gene: TRBV27; J gene: TRBJ2-1; CDR3 protein: CASSQTPVLGQEQFF
V gene: TRBV19; J gene: TRBJ1-1; CDR3 protein: CASSIETVGYTEAFF
V gene: TRBV5-1; J gene: TRBJ2-1; CDR3 protein: CATGTGGSYNEQFF
V gene: TRBV25-1; J gene: TRBJ2-7; CDR3 protein: CATYGGSSYEQYF
V gene: TRBV27; J gene: TRBJ2-1; CDR3 protein: CASLSGLAGGHEQFF
V gene: TRBV5-1; J gene: TRBJ2-3; CDR3 protein: CASSLGGTSGTDTQYF
V gene: TRBV20-1; J gene: TRBJ1-2; CDR3 protein: CSGSHGYTF
V gene: TRBV28; J gene: TRBJ1-1; CDR3 protein: CASSFNQGVAFF
V gene: TRBV10-3; J gene: TRBJ2-5; CDR3 protein: CAISRQGGETQYF